What follows are 11 T cell receptor beta chains derived from one specimen sequenced in a study of T cell responses to AZD1222 COVID-19 vaccine (dated by TCRdb to the early 2020s). Libraries were built with the immunoSEQ multiplex PCR assay. The table was pulled from immuneACCESS by TCRdb, which kept in-frame rearrangements only. Such tables lose some clones; where checked, under half of the loss comes from unresolved V genes, and the rest has no known cause. This sample is represented by about 94,000 clones; 90% of them were singletons. About 8% of the sample comes from the top ten. The sample's time point label, in plain terms: baseline before first vaccination. The source was peripheral blood, collected on day 0 of AZD1222 vaccination. The receptor set was obtained from an adult in good health.

The chain couples TRBV6-2 or TRBV6-3 to TRBJ2-1; 8 nucleotides line up with TRBD1. Trimming removed 5 bases from V and 10 bases from J; junction bases left unmatched: 13. The CDR3 covers 15 residues. CDR1 is MNHEY and CDR2 is SVGEGT in the germline V gene. CDR3 sequence (DNA): TGTGCCAGCAGTAGTCAGGGGGCCCCTACAGGGGAGCAGTTCTTC. Encoded protein: CASSSQGAPTGEQFF.

The genes are TRBV19 and TRBJ2-1, with D unresolved. The CDR3 consists of 11 residues. V lost 5 bases to trimming and J lost 8 bases, with 7 bases between them. The germline CDR1 and CDR2 sequences are LNHDA and SQIVND (reference sequence). In DNA form, the CDR3 reads TGTGCCAGTAGTGTTTTCCATGAGCAGTTCTTC. Translating gives CASSVFHEQFF.

CDR3 in amino acids: CASSLVTGGSTEAFF. The CDR3 DNA follows: TGTGCCAGCAGCTTAGTGACAGGGGGCAGTACTGAAGCTTTCTTT. The V and J genes are TRBV7-8 and TRBJ1-1, with 10 bases matching TRBD1. Germline lookup yields CDR1 SGHVS and CDR2 FQNEAQ. The CDR3 consists of 15 residues. J gave up 5 bases and V 1 base, and 4 bases lay outside the gene matches. Full variable domain (outside the CDR3, taken from reference TRBV7-8 and TRBJ1-1): GAGVSQSPRYKVAKRGQDVALRCDPISGHVSLFWYQQALGQGPEFLTYFQNEAQLDKSGLPSDRFFAERPEGSVSTLKIQRTQQEDSAVYLCASSLVTGGSTEAFFGQGTRLTVV.

The chain joins TRBV5-1 to TRBJ2-4, with 8 bases identical to TRBD2. Looked up from germline, CDR1 is SGHRS and CDR2 is YFSETQ. The CDR3 runs to 18 residues. V lost 2 bases to trimming and J lost 0 bases; unmatched junction nucleotides: 10. Here the CDR3 DNA reads TGCGCCAGCAGCTTCACCTCCGGGACTAGGACAGCCAAAAACATTCAGTACTTC. It is translated as CASSFTSGTRTAKNIQYF.

This clone was picked up one time. The chain is built from TRBV12-3 or TRBV12-4 and TRBJ1-6; D gene unclear. The V end was cut by 8 bases, the J end by 7 bases, with 6 bases between. The CDR3 loop spans 11 amino acids. CDR3 sequence: CASASNSPLHF. The DNA of the CDR3 is TGTGCCAGCGCTTCCAATTCACCCCTCCACTTT.

The CDR3 is CASSPTAHGSVNYGYTF. The CDR3, as DNA: TGTGCCAGCAGCCCGACCGCTCATGGCAGCGTGAACTATGGCTACACCTTC. The chain recombines TRBV9 with TRBJ1-2; D is unclear. The CDR3 loop spans 17 amino acids. V was shortened by 4 bases and J by 2 bases, with 21 bases between the two germline ends. CDR1 SGDLS and CDR2 YYNGEE come from the germline V gene. Full variable domain (outside the CDR3, taken from reference TRBV9 and TRBJ1-2): DSGVTQTPKHLITATGQRVTLRCSPRSGDLSVYWYQQSLDQGLQFLIQYYNGEERAKGNILERFSAQQFPDLHSELNLSSLELGDSALYFCASSPTAHGSVNYGYTFGSGTRLTVV.

The rearrangement joins TRBV6-5 to TRBJ1-2; D is unclear. This CDR3 is 13 amino acids long. The germline V and J ends were trimmed by 6 bases and 7 bases, with 15 bases remaining between them. Germline V lookup: CDR1 MNHEY, CDR2 SVGAGI. CDR3 sequence reads: CASSPLREGGYTF. As DNA, the CDR3 is TGTGCCAGCAGCCCCCTCCGAGAGGGTGGCTACACCTTC.

The V and J genes are TRBV18 and TRBJ1-3; tentatively, D is TRBD1 (6 bases). CDR3 size: 14 residues. Trimming stripped 3 bases from V and 4 bases from J, with 10 bases between. CDR1 is KGHSH, CDR2 LQKENI, per germline. The CDR3 DNA reads as TGTGCCAGCTCACCCCCAGGGGTAGGAAACACCATATATTTT. As protein: CASSPPGVGNTIYF.

This chain connects TRBV4-3 to TRBJ2-1, with TRBD1 identical over 7 bases. The trim removed 1 base at V and 2 bases at J, leaving 8 bases unmatched. CDR1 and CDR2 (germline): LGHNA, YSLEER. The CDR3 runs 17 residues. Here the CDR3 DNA reads TGCGCCAGCAGCCAAGGTTCCCTGGGGACAGCCTACAATGAGCAGTTCTTC. This encodes CASSQGSLGTAYNEQFF.

The V and J genes are TRBV7-3 and TRBJ2-2, with 10 positions matching TRBD2. Looked up from germline, CDR1 is SGHTA and CDR2 is FQGTGA. This CDR3 is 17 amino acids long. V shed 5 bases and J 7 bases; nucleotides not matched to a gene: 13. The DNA for the CDR3 is TGTGCCAGCAGCGCCCGTGGTAGCGGGGGGCCCGGCGGGGAGCTGTTTTTT. Its translation is CASSARGSGGPGGELFF.

J is TRBJ2-5 and V is TRBV14; 7 bases match TRBD2. CDR1 is SGHDN and CDR2 is FVKESK in the germline V gene. CDR3 length: 15 amino acids. J gave up 5 bases and V 5 bases, and 11 bases lay outside the gene matches. CDR3 bases: TGTGCCAGCAGCACTGGGACTATTAGAGGGGAGACCCAGTACTTC. Its protein product is CASSTGTIRGETQYF.